This T cell receptor (beta chain) was retrieved from a study of T cells in Graves' hyperthyroidism and ophthalmopathy. V lost 2 bases, J lost 0 bases, and 4 bases lay in between. Germline-derived CDR1 and CDR2 are SGHAT and FQNNGV. The length of the CDR3 is 13 residues. The investigators amplified TCR beta CDR3 regions from RNA transcripts. First-round RT-PCR targeting the TCR CDR3 was performed with the HTBI primer set. TCRdb re-derived calls from the multiplex PCR reads in MiXCR, one entry per CDR3 protein. The sample consists of a few hundred thousand distinct CDR3 sequences, about 25% of them appearing once. This clonotype was seen ten or more times.

V usage is TRBV11-2 and J usage is TRBJ1-1; D remains ambiguous. Sequencing input: blood. The receptor was isolated from a middle-aged man with Graves' hyperthyroidism. The CDR3 DNA is TGTGCCAGCAGCTTAATCATGAACACTGAAGCTTTCTTT. Translating gives CASSLIMNTEAFF.